Each of the 12 T cell receptor beta chains below was sequenced from the same sample in a study of beta chain features in type 1 diabetes. The study reverse transcribed the entire isolated RNA, so it sequenced expressed TCRB transcripts. Using immunoSEQ multiplex PCR, the repertoire was profiled, and TCRdb retains in-frame clones only, with some absent. Of about half a million clones detected, about an eighth appear once; the ten largest clones hold about 0.045%. The sample taken for sequencing was naive CD4+ T cells from blood. All receptors derive from a woman aged 18-30 years in good health.

This clone showed up just a few times. This rearrangement joins TRBV7-9 to TRBJ1-5, with 7 bases that match TRBD1. Losses at the gene ends were 8 bases for V and 7 bases for J; bases not matched to a gene: 5. CDR1 is SEHNR and CDR2 is FQNEAQ in the germline V gene (reference sequence). This CDR3 has 12 amino acids. The CDR3 DNA follows: TGTGCCAGCGGACAGGACGGACAGCCCCAGCATTTT. This sequence encodes CASGQDGQPQHF.

The chain employs TRBV2 and TRBJ1-1, with D unclear. The CDR3 covers 13 residues. Germline values: CDR1 SNHLY, CDR2 FYNNEI. V was pared by 2 bases and J by 1 base, with 5 bases between. CDR3 nucleotide sequence: TGTGCCAGCAGTGAACACCCGAACACTGAAGCTTTCTTT. It specifies CASSEHPNTEAFF.

The chain employs TRBV7-9 and TRBJ2-3, with D hard to call. The CDR3 is 15 amino acids. CDR1 SEHNR and CDR2 FQNEAQ come from the germline V gene (reference sequence). Trimming removed 1 base from V and 6 bases from J, with 14 bases in between. CDR3 sequence reads: CASSLVLALLDTQYF. The CDR3 DNA is TGTGCCAGCAGCTTAGTCCTCGCCTTATTGGATACGCAGTATTTT. The full variable domain, in which reference TRBV7-9 and TRBJ2-3 provide the parts outside the CDR3, is DTGVSQNPRHKITKRGQNVTFRCDPISEHNRLYWYRQTLGQGPEFLTYFQNEAQLEKSRLLSDRFSAERPKGSFSTLEIQRTEQGDSAMYLCASSLVLALLDTQYFGPGTRLTVL.

V is TRBV28 and J is TRBJ2-5; D gene ambiguous. CDR3 size: 16 residues. Germline V CDR1 and CDR2: MDHEN, SYDVKM. Between the trimmed V and J ends, which lost 5 bases and 1 base, there was a span of 17 bases. In DNA form, the CDR3 reads TGTGCCAGCAGTCCCCCACTCTTCACCCCCCAAGAGACCCAGTACTTC. Translating gives CASSPPLFTPQETQYF.

This clone was found a few times. The chain joins TRBV29-1 to TRBJ2-1; D possibly matches TRBD1 or TRBD2 (5 bases each). Deletions cut 5 bases from V and 6 bases from J, with 17 bases between. The CDR3 spans 14 residues. Germline values: CDR1 SQVTM, CDR2 ANQGSEA. CDR3 DNA sequence: TGCAGCGTTTACCGGGACCTAGCTATCAATGAGCAGTTCTTC. Translation gives CSVYRDLAINEQFF.

This clone was seen only a few times. The J gene is TRBJ1-1, the V gene TRBV28; TRBD1 matches at 7 bases. V shed 7 bases and J 7 bases; nucleotides not matched to a gene: 12. This CDR3 has 14 amino acids. Germline V gene lookup returns CDR1 MDHEN and CDR2 SYDVKM. The CDR3 here is CASNAPTGRVEAFF. Here the CDR3 DNA reads TGTGCCAGCAACGCCCCGACAGGGAGGGTTGAAGCTTTCTTT.

The sample holds a few counts of this clone. J is TRBJ1-1 and V is TRBV20-1; no firm D call. Deletions cut 6 bases from V and 6 bases from J, with 11 bases between. The CDR3 is 11 residues long. The germline V gene encodes CDR1 DFQATT and CDR2 SNEGSKA (reference sequence). Here the CDR3 DNA reads TGCAGTGCCACGGACCGCGCTGAAGCTTTCTTT. It encodes CSATDRAEAFF.

The chain recombines TRBV28 with TRBJ1-5; no clear D gene. Germline CDR1 and CDR2: MDHEN and SYDVKM. Trimming left V 0 bases short and J 4 bases short, with 1 base between. The CDR3 is 12 amino acids. The CDR3 DNA follows: TGTGCCAGCAGTTTATGGAATCAGCCCCAGCATTTT. It encodes CASSLWNQPQHF.

The chain joins TRBV6-5 to TRBJ2-1; 11 nucleotides agree with TRBD2. The CDR3 is 15 amino acids. V was pared by 8 bases and J by 3 bases, with 6 bases of the junction left unmatched. Germline lookup yields CDR1 MNHEY and CDR2 SVGAGI. The DNA for the CDR3 is TGTGCCAGCGGGACTCTAGCGGGAGGCTACAATGAGCAGTTCTTC. This sequence encodes CASGTLAGGYNEQFF.

The chain recombines TRBV7-6 with TRBJ2-7; the D gene is possibly TRBD2 (6 bases). Germline lookup yields CDR1 SGHVS and CDR2 FNYEAQ. Trimming shortened V by 5 bases and J by 5 bases, and 19 bases separated the two germline ends. There are 15 residues in the CDR3. CDR3 coding DNA: TGTGCCAGCAGCCTATCGGGAGCAGCTAGGGACGAGCAGTACTTC. It codes for CASSLSGAARDEQYF.

This clone was observed a handful of times. The V call is TRBV19, the J call TRBJ1-4; 9 bases map to TRBD1. The germline CDR1 and CDR2 sequences are LNHDA and SQIVND (reference sequence). V shed 3 bases and J 7 bases; nucleotides not matched to a gene: 6. The CDR3 has 15 amino acids. As DNA, the CDR3 is TGTGCCAGTAGTATGGAGTCGGACAGGGGTGAAAAACTGTTTTTT. Its translation is CASSMESDRGEKLFF. The variable domain in full, with the rest retrieved from reference TRBV19 and TRBJ1-4, is DGGITQSPKYLFRKEGQNVTLSCEQNLNHDAMYWYRQDPGQGLRLIYYSQIVNDFQKGDIAEGYSVSREKKESFPLTVTSAQKNPTAFYLCASSMESDRGEKLFFGSGTQLSVL.

This sequence joins TRBV2 and TRBJ2-6, with a tentative D call TRBD1 (6 bases). In germline, CDR1 is SNHLY, CDR2 FYNNEI. Trimming took off 5 bases at V and 0 bases at J, with 14 bases between the two ends. This CDR3 spans 17 amino acids. DNA for the CDR3: TGTGCCAGCAGTAAACATACAGGGAACTCTGGGGCCAACGTCCTGACTTTC. This codes for CASSKHTGNSGANVLTF.